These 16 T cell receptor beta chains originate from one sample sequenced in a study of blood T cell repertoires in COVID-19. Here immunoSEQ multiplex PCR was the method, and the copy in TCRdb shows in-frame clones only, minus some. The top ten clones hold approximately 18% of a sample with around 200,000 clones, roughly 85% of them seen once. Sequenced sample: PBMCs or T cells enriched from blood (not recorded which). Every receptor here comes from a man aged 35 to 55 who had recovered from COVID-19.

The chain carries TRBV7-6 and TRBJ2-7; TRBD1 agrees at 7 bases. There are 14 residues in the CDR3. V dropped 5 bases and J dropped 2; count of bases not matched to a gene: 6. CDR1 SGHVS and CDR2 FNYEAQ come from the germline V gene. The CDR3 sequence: CASSARQGPYEQYF. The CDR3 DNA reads TGTGCCAGCAGCGCGCGACAGGGCCCCTACGAGCAGTACTTC. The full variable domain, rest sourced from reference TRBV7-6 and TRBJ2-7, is GAGVSQSPRYKVTKRGQDVALRCDPISGHVSLYWYRQALGQGPEFLTYFNYEAQQDKSGLPNDRFSAERPEGSISTLTIQRTEQRDSAMYRCASSARQGPYEQYFGPGTRLTVT.

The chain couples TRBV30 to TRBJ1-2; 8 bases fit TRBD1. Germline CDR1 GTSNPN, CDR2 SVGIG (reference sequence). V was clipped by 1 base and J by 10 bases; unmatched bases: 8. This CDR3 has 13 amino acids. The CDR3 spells CAWSGQGARDYTF. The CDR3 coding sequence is TGTGCCTGGAGTGGGCAGGGGGCTAGGGACTACACCTTC.

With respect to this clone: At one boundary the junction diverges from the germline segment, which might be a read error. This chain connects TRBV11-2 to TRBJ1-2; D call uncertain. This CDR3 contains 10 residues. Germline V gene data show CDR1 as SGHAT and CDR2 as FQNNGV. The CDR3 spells CASSPSPHRF. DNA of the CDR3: TGTGCCAGCAGCCCCTCACCACACAGATTC.

CDR3 sequence (DNA): TGTGCCAGTAGGGGGACAGGCTCCTACGAGCAGTACTTC. It yields the protein CASRGTGSYEQYF. The rearrangement uses TRBV19 and TRBJ2-7; 8 bases are shared with TRBD1. V shed 6 bases and J 0 bases; nucleotides not matched to a gene: 1. Germline V CDR1 and CDR2: LNHDA, SQIVND (reference sequence). The CDR3 loop spans 13 amino acids.

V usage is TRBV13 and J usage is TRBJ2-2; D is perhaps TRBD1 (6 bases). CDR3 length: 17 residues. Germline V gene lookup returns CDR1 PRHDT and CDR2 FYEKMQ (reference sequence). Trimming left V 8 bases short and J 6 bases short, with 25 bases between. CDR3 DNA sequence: TGTGCCAGCGGCCAACTCCGAGCAGGGGAAGTGCCCGGGGAGCTGTTTTTT. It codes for CASGQLRAGEVPGELFF. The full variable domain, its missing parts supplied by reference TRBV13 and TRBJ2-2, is AAGVIQSPRHLIKEKRETATLKCYPIPRHDTVYWYQQGPGQDPQFLISFYEKMQSDKGSIPDRFSAQQFSDYHSELNMSSLELGDSALYFCASGQLRAGEVPGELFFGEGSRLTVL.

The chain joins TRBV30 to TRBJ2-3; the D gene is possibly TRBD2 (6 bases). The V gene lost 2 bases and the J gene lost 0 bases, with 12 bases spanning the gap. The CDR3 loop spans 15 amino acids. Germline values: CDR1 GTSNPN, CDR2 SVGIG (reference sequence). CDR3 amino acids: CAWSFGGYSTDTQYF. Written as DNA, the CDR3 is TGTGCCTGGAGTTTCGGGGGTTATAGCACAGATACGCAGTATTTT.

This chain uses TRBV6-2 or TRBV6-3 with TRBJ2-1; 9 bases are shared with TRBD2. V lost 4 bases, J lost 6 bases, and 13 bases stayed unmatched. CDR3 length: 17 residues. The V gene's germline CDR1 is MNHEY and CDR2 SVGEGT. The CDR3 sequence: CASSSTAGGVSGNEQFF. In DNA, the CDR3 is TGTGCCAGCAGTTCTACAGCGGGAGGAGTTAGTGGCAATGAGCAGTTCTTC.

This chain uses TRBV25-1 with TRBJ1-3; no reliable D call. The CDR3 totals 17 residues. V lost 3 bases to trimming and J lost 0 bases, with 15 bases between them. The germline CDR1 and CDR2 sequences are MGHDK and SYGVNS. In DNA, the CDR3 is TGTGCCAGCAGTGATCCCCACGACTGGAACTCTGGAAACACCATATATTTT. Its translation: CASSDPHDWNSGNTIYF.

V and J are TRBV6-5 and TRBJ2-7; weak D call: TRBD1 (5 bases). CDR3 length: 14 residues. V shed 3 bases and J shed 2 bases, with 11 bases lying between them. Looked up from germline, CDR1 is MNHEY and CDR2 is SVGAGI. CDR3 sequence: CASSYGDSAYEQYF. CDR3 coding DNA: TGTGCCAGCAGTTATGGAGACAGCGCCTACGAGCAGTACTTC.

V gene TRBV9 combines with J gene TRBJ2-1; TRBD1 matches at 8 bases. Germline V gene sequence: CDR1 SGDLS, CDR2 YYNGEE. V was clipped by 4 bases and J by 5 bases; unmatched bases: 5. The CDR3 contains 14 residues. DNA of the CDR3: TGTGCCAGCAGCTCAGGGGGCAGAAACAATGAGCAGTTCTTC. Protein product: CASSSGGRNNEQFF.

The CDR3 here is CASRNNRVMDTQYF. In nucleotides, the CDR3 is TGTGCCAGCAGGAACAACAGGGTTATGGATACGCAGTATTTT. The chain employs TRBV27 and TRBJ2-3, with a tentative D call TRBD1 (6 bases). Germline V lookup: CDR1 MNHEY, CDR2 SMNVEV (reference sequence). The CDR3 loop spans 14 amino acids. V gave up 6 bases and J gave up 6 bases, with 16 bases separating them.

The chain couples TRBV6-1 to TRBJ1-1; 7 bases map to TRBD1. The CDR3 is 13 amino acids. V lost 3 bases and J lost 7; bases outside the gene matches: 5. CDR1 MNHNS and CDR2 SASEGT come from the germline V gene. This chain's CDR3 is CASSEGQTNEAFF. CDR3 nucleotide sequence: TGTGCCAGCAGTGAGGGACAGACTAATGAAGCTTTCTTT.

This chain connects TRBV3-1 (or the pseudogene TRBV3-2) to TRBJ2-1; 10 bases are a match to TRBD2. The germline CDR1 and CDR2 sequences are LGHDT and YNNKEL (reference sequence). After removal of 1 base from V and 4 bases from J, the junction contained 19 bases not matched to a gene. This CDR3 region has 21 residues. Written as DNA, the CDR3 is TGTGCCAGCAGCCAAGTTTGGACTAGCGGACGAACCTCTCGCCGGTACAATGAGCAGTTCTTC. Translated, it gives CASSQVWTSGRTSRRYNEQFF.

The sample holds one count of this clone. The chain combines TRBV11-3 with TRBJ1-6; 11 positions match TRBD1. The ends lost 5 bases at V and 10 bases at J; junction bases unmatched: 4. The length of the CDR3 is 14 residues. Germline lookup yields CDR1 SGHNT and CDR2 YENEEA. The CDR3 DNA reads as TGTGCCAGCAGCCCGGACAGGGGGCTATCACCCCTCCACTTT. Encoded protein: CASSPDRGLSPLHF. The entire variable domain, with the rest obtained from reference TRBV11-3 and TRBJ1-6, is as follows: EAGVVQSPRYKIIEKKQPVAFWCNPISGHNTLYWYLQNLGQGPELLIRYENEEAVDDSQLPKDRFSAERLKGVDSTLKIQPAELGDSAVYLCASSPDRGLSPLHFGNGTRLTVT.

This CDR3 is CATSDFDGENGYTF. The CDR3, as DNA: TGTGCCACCAGTGATTTTGACGGGGAAAATGGCTACACCTTC. The chain is built from TRBV24-1 and TRBJ1-2; D not resolved. The CDR3 is 14 residues long. Germline V gives CDR1 KGHDR, CDR2 SFDVKD. Trimming removed 1 base from V and 6 bases from J, with 11 bases in between.

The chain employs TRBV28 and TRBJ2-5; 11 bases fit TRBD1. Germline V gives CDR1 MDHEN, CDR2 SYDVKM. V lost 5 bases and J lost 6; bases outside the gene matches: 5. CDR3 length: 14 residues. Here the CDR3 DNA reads TGTGCCAGCAGTGGGACAGGGGGGTTTCAGACCCAGTACTTC. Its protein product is CASSGTGGFQTQYF.